The entry below describes one T cell receptor beta chain. In the original analysis: Quantification of nucleated cells was approximated via reference gene primer amplification. TCRdb's table, derived via immunoSEQ multiplex PCR, lists solely in-frame clones and lacks some. The D gene and trimming were derived from the DNA, and the V and J assignments and clone size from that table. Of a few hundred thousand clones listed, roughly 81% are singletons. This specimen belongs to a study of blood T cell repertoires in COVID-19. Study-wide background: Samples came from the United States, Italy and Spain, spanning acute and convalescent COVID-19. Nucleic acid was either cDNA or gDNA, and it came from T cells, B-cell-depleted T cells, or PBMCs.

The V gene's germline CDR1 is KGHSH and CDR2 LQKENI. V was trimmed by 2 bases and J by 5 bases, leaving 12 bases between them. CDR3 size: 15 residues. The clonotype was recovered from a man over 45 who had recovered from COVID-19. The V call is TRBV18, the J call TRBJ1-4, with D possibly matching TRBD1 (5 bases). Source material: peripheral blood. The CDR3 region has the DNA TGTGCCAGCTCACCAGGGGGGAGCGGGAATGAAAAACTGTTTTTT. Residues: CASSPGGSGNEKLFF. The variable domain in full, completed from reference TRBV18 and TRBJ1-4, reads NAGVMQNPRHLVRRRGQEARLRCSPMKGHSHVYWYRQLPEEGLKFMVYLQKENIIDESGMPKERFSAEFPKEGPSILRIQQVVRGDSAAYFCASSPGGSGNEKLFFGSGTQLSVL.